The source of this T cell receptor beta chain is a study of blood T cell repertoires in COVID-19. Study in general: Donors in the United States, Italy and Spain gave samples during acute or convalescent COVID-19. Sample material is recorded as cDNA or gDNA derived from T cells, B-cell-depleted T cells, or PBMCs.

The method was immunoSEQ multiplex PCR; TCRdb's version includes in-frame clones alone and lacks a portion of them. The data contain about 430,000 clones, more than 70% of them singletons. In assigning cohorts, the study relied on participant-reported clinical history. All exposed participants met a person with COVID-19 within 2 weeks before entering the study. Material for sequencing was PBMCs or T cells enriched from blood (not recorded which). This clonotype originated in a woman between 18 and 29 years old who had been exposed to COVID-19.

CDR3 in DNA: TGTGCCAGCAGCCAAGATCCTCCACTCCTGGGAGCAGATACGCAGTATTTT. Translation: CASSQDPPLLGADTQYF. The chain is built from TRBV3-1 (or the pseudogene TRBV3-2) and TRBJ2-3; D perhaps matches TRBD2 (5 bases). Trimming removed 0 bases from V and 4 bases from J, with 17 bases in between. The germline V gene encodes CDR1 LGHDT and CDR2 YNNKEL (reference sequence). CDR3 size: 17 residues.